One and the same sample provided the 26 T cell receptor beta chains below, sequenced in a study of T-cell reconstitution after alpha-beta-depleted transplantation in children. The authors prepared the TCRbeta library with unique molecular identifiers. TCRdb processed the PCR reads anew with MiXCR; each CDR3 protein has one entry. This sample yields approximately 500,000 distinct CDR3 sequences, of which approximately 10% are seen a single time; around 2.2% belongs to the top ten. The sequencing here drew on PBMCs, taken before TCRalphabeta/CD19-depleted stem cell transplant. The receptors shown here come from a child aged 2-15 years with inherited bone marrow failure, due to receive a stem cell transplant.

To note about this clonotype: A much larger clone differs from this one at a single base, so this may be a read error. V and J are TRBV10-3 and TRBJ2-1; 7 bases fit TRBD2. From germline, CDR1 is ENHRY and CDR2 SYGVKD. This CDR3 is built from 17 residues. The CDR3 is CAISESGRLAVYNQQFF. The CDR3 bases are TGTGCCATCAGTGAGTCGGGTCGGCTAGCGGTCTACAATCAGCAGTTCTTC.

This clonotype was counted at least ten times. This CDR3 is CSVGGRTGVLEQYF. CDR3 DNA sequence: TGCAGCGTCGGCGGTCGGACAGGGGTTCTCGAGCAGTACTTC. V gene TRBV29-1 combines with J gene TRBJ2-7, with TRBD1 matching over 9 bases. CDR1 and CDR2 (germline): SQVTM, ANQGSEA. With 6 bases clipped from V and 6 bases from J, the junction kept 12 bases outside the gene matches. The CDR3 length is 14 residues.

This clonotype appeared many times. The chain carries TRBV15 and TRBJ2-5; D ambiguous. CDR1 LNHNV and CDR2 YYDKDF come from the germline V gene (reference sequence). The CDR3 length is 14 residues. V was cut by 0 bases and J by 5 bases, with 10 bases left in between. The CDR3 DNA is TGTGCCACCAGCAGAGATTTGATAGGGGAGACCCAGTACTTC. Protein sequence: CATSRDLIGETQYF.

As for this clonotype: This may be a read error, as it is one base from a much larger clone. The rearrangement joins TRBV13 to TRBJ2-3; 11 bases are shared with TRBD2. This CDR3 region has 14 residues. V trimming: 0 bases; J trimming: 8 bases; junction bases outside the gene matches: 1. Germline V gene data show CDR1 as PRHDT and CDR2 as FYEKMQ (reference sequence). The DNA of the CDR3 is TGTGCCAGCAGCTTAGGGACTAGCGGGATTACGCAGTATTTT. It yields the protein CASSLGTSGITQYF.

The rearrangement uses TRBV20-1 and TRBJ2-4; the D is unclear. The CDR3 loop spans 15 amino acids. Germline V gene sequence: CDR1 DFQATT, CDR2 SNEGSKA (reference sequence). Trimming left V 6 bases short and J 8 bases short, with 23 bases between. The CDR3, as DNA: TGCAGTGCCCAACCTAGGTTTGGAGAAAGGTACATTCAGTACTTC. Amino acid sequence: CSAQPRFGERYIQYF.

This clonotype was found many times. The genes are TRBV13 and TRBJ2-7; 10 bases agree with TRBD1. Germline loops: CDR1 PRHDT, CDR2 FYEKMQ (reference sequence). The V segment lost 5 bases and the J segment 2 bases; nucleotides outside the gene matches: 9. The CDR3 spans 16 residues. The CDR3 sequence is CASSPIGGTGAYEQYF. CDR3 nucleotides: TGTGCCAGCAGCCCCATAGGGGGGACAGGGGCCTACGAGCAGTACTTC. Full variable domain (rest looked up from reference TRBV13 and TRBJ2-7): AAGVIQSPRHLIKEKRETATLKCYPIPRHDTVYWYQQGPGQDPQFLISFYEKMQSDKGSIPDRFSAQQFSDYHSELNMSSLELGDSALYFCASSPIGGTGAYEQYFGPGTRLTVT.

Many counts were recorded for this clonotype. V is TRBV7-6 and J is TRBJ2-5, with TRBD2 as a possible D gene (6 bases). The CDR3 consists of 15 residues. The V gene's germline CDR1 is SGHVS and CDR2 FNYEAQ. Trimming removed 5 bases at V and 5 bases at J, with 18 bases between. The CDR3 spells CASSKSGTLLETQYF. CDR3 DNA sequence: TGTGCCAGCAGCAAGTCCGGGACTCTCCTGGAGACCCAGTACTTC.

This clonotype was seen ten or more times. This chain uses TRBV27 with TRBJ2-1; 9 nucleotides agree with TRBD2. Germline V CDR1 and CDR2: MNHEY, SMNVEV (reference sequence). J was trimmed by 2 bases and V by 6 bases; bases with no gene match: 5. This CDR3 is 15 amino acids long. The CDR3 protein is CASRDGGGAYNEQFF. The CDR3 coding sequence is TGTGCCAGCAGGGACGGCGGGGGGGCCTACAATGAGCAGTTCTTC.

The chain is built from TRBV19 and TRBJ2-1; no clear D gene. From germline, CDR1 is LNHDA and CDR2 SQIVND (reference sequence). This CDR3 spans 12 amino acids. V lost 3 bases, J lost 8 bases, and 8 bases lay in between. The CDR3 nucleotides read TGTGCCAGTAGTATTTCCGCCGATGAGCAGTTCTTC. Translating it yields CASSISADEQFF.

This clonotype was seen a handful of times. CDR3 in DNA: TGTGCCAGCATGGTTGGGACTAGCCTAGAGCAGTTCTTC. It yields the protein CASMVGTSLEQFF. This rearrangement joins TRBV27 to TRBJ2-1; the match to TRBD2 covers 9 bases. The CDR3 runs 13 residues. V trimming: 7 bases; J trimming: 10 bases; junction bases outside the gene matches: 8. The germline gives CDR1 MNHEY, CDR2 SMNVEV (reference sequence).

Only a few counts were recorded for this clonotype. The chain employs TRBV4-3 and TRBJ2-3; D may correspond to TRBD1 or TRBD2 (5 bases each). In germline, CDR1 is LGHNA, CDR2 YSLEER. The CDR3 runs 17 residues. V lost 1 base to trimming and J lost 7 bases, with 21 bases between them. The CDR3 loop reads CASSQAGPSWRQNTQYF. As DNA, the CDR3 is TGCGCCAGCAGCCAAGCGGGGCCCTCGTGGAGACAAAATACGCAGTATTTT.

The table lists this clonotype with many counts. This chain uses TRBV12-3 or TRBV12-4 with TRBJ2-1; D gene ambiguous. This CDR3 is 10 amino acids long. Trimming cost V 3 bases and J 10 bases, with 4 bases left between them. The chain's CDR3 is CASSFKEQFF. DNA for the CDR3: TGTGCCAGCAGTTTTAAAGAGCAGTTCTTC.

As DNA, the CDR3 is TGCAGTGCTAGAGTGAACCAGGGTCGGAACACTGAAGCTTTCTTT. As protein: CSARVNQGRNTEAFF. The rearrangement joins TRBV20-1 to TRBJ1-1; the D gene is possibly TRBD1 (5 bases). In germline, CDR1 is DFQATT, CDR2 SNEGSKA (reference sequence). The germline V and J ends were trimmed by 1 base and 1 base, with 13 bases remaining between them. CDR3 size: 15 residues.

As for this clonotype: Given a much more abundant clone one base away, this may be a read error. Lacking the conserved final phenylalanine or tryptophan, this CDR3 likely reflects a read error. The V gene is TRBV4-2, the J gene TRBJ2-3, with TRBD2 matching 8 bases. V lost 4 bases and J lost 2; bases outside the gene matches: 8. The CDR3 runs to 16 residues. Germline loops: CDR1 LGHNA, CDR2 YNFKEQ. The CDR3 coding sequence is TGTGCCAGCAGCCCCGGACTAGCTCTATTCACAGATACGCAGTATCTT. The encoded protein is CASSPGLALFTDTQYL.

V is TRBV29-1 and J is TRBJ2-7, with 7 bases aligning to TRBD1. This CDR3 has 14 amino acids. Germline V gene lookup returns CDR1 SQVTM and CDR2 ANQGSEA. The V segment lost 4 bases and the J segment 0 bases; nucleotides outside the gene matches: 6. CDR3 amino acids: CSVVRDSLSYEQYF. CDR3 nucleotides: TGCAGCGTTGTCCGGGACAGCCTCTCCTACGAGCAGTACTTC.

This clonotype has a handful of counts. V gene TRBV10-3 combines with J gene TRBJ1-1; 8 bases are a match to TRBD1. CDR1 is ENHRY and CDR2 is SYGVKD in the germline V gene. The CDR3 is 14 residues long. Trimming removed 6 bases from V and 7 bases from J; junction bases left unmatched: 10. The CDR3, as DNA: TGTGCCATCAGCGAACCCGACAGGGGACGTGAAGCTTTCTTT. This sequence encodes CAISEPDRGREAFF.

This clonotype was recorded at least ten times. This sequence joins TRBV7-9 and TRBJ1-1, with TRBD1 as a possible D gene (6 bases). The V gene's germline CDR1 is SEHNR and CDR2 FQNEAQ (reference sequence). The CDR3 extends over 14 amino acids. The V end was cut by 3 bases, the J end by 4 bases, with 12 bases between. CDR3 DNA sequence: TGTGCCAGCAGCTTGGGGGCCGTGGGCACTGAAGCTTTCTTT. It translates to CASSLGAVGTEAFF.

This clonotype was seen ten or more times. The chain recombines TRBV28 with TRBJ2-5; the D gene is possibly TRBD1 (5 bases). The germline V gene has CDR1 MDHEN and CDR2 SYDVKM. Trimming stripped 2 bases from V and 4 bases from J, with 11 bases between. This CDR3 spans 14 amino acids. The CDR3 DNA reads TGTGCCAGCAGTTTAAGGGGTCCACCAGAGACCCAGTACTTC. Amino acids: CASSLRGPPETQYF. Supplemented by reference TRBV28 and TRBJ2-5, the full variable domain reads DVKVTQSSRYLVKRTGEKVFLECVQDMDHENMFWYRQDPGLGLRLIYFSYDVKMKEKGDIPEGYSVSREKKERFSLILESASTNQTSMYLCASSLRGPPETQYFGPGTRLLVL.

This clonotype was counted only a few times. This CDR3 is CSARRENIQYF. The DNA of the CDR3 is TGCAGTGCCAGAAGAGAGAACATTCAGTACTTC. This chain uses TRBV20-1 with TRBJ2-4; D unclear. CDR1 DFQATT and CDR2 SNEGSKA come from the germline V gene (reference sequence). Trimming left V 6 bases short and J 7 bases short, with 10 bases between. This CDR3 has 11 amino acids.

This clonotype was counted ten times or more. CDR3 in DNA: TGTGCCAGCAGCGTCGGACTAGCGGGAGGTGGGGAGCAGTTCTTC. It specifies CASSVGLAGGGEQFF. The chain is built from TRBV7-2 and TRBJ2-1, with 14 bases that match TRBD2. The CDR3 is 15 residues long. After removal of 5 bases from V and 10 bases from J, the junction contained 7 bases not matched to a gene. CDR1 and CDR2 (germline): SGHTA, FQGNSA.

This clonotype was counted at least ten times. The genes are TRBV12-3 or TRBV12-4 and TRBJ2-1, with D perhaps matching TRBD2 (6 bases). The CDR3 covers 12 residues. Trimming left V 5 bases short and J 8 bases short, with 10 bases between. CDR3 bases: TGTGCCAGCAGTGGGAGGTACCATGAGCAGTTCTTC. Protein: CASSGRYHEQFF.

This clonotype was observed many times. At one end, the junction sequence differs from germline, possibly due to a read error. The chain is built from TRBV3-1 and TRBJ2-1; D unclear. CDR3 size: 11 residues. Per the germline V gene, CDR1 is LGHDT and CDR2 is YNNKEL (reference sequence). CDR3 sequence (DNA): TGTGCCAGCAGCCAAGGACTCCGGCAGCTCTTC. This gives the protein CASSQGLRQLF.

This clonotype was detected ten times or more. This chain connects TRBV9 to TRBJ2-3; either TRBD1 or TRBD2 may supply D (5 bases each). V lost 3 bases and J 9 bases, leaving 17 bases between the germline ends. The CDR3 extends over 14 amino acids. Per germline, CDR1 SGDLS and CDR2 YYNGEE. CDR3 region: CASSARDAIRTQYF. DNA for the CDR3: TGTGCCAGCAGCGCCCGGGACGCTATAAGGACGCAGTATTTT.

This clonotype was seen at least ten times. The rearrangement joins TRBV20-1 to TRBJ1-5; a weak D match, TRBD1 (6 bases). Trimming took 0 bases from V and 0 from J, leaving 18 bases between them. The CDR3 has 18 residues. Germline-derived CDR1 and CDR2 are DFQATT and SNEGSKA (reference sequence). The CDR3 DNA reads TGCAGTGCTAGAGATCACAGGGAACAACCTTTTAGCAATCAGCCCCAGCATTTT. As protein: CSARDHREQPFSNQPQHF.

This clonotype was found once. The chain joins TRBV19 to TRBJ2-1; D gene unclear. The DNA end is more similar to TRBJ2-7, so the J call may be wrong. The CDR3 consists of 13 residues. CDR1 LNHDA and CDR2 SQIVND come from the germline V gene (reference sequence). The chain's CDR3 is CASSIGKGNEQYF. Written as DNA, the CDR3 is TGTGCCAGTAGTATTGGGAAAGGGAATGAGCAGTACTTC.

This clonotype was seen at least ten times. This chain connects TRBV6-1 to TRBJ2-2; 7 nucleotides match TRBD1. The V segment lost 2 bases and the J segment 6 bases; nucleotides outside the gene matches: 6. Germline V lookup: CDR1 MNHNS, CDR2 SASEGT. The CDR3 has 15 amino acids. The CDR3 loop reads CASSETGQGAGELFF. DNA for the CDR3: TGTGCCAGCAGTGAAACGGGGCAGGGGGCCGGGGAGCTGTTTTTT.